What follows is one T cell receptor (beta chain) and its context. Its antigen has not been determined. No much larger clonotype is one base removed from it; base qualities were not supplied. The library was made by the immunoSEQ multiplex PCR assay. TCRdb stores this immuneACCESS table with in-frame sequences only. Part of the clones is absent; in the studies checked, under half of the shortfall reflects unresolved V genes, and no reason is known for the rest. The sample table records tens of thousands of clones; around 91% of these occur just once. The top ten clones comprise 15% to 18% of the sample. These data belong to a study of control samples from healthy donors and cancer patients (dated by TCRdb to between 2020 and 2021). Reading the germline V gene gives CDR1 SNHLY and CDR2 FYNNEI. V and J are truncated by 5 bases and 3 bases respectively, leaving an intervening sequence of 4 bases. From cysteine to phenylalanine, the CDR3 is 11 amino acids long. This entry keeps only the CDR3 DNA: 33 bases, framed from base 1.

The source is a man aged 25 to 45 in good health. Sequenced: blood. This receptor chain uses TRBV2 and TRBJ1-1; too little of a D gene remains to name it. The nucleotide sequence is TGTGCCAGCAGTATCTACACTGAAGCTTTCTTT. Its translation reads: CASSIYTEAFF.